This T cell receptor beta chain was identified during a study of blood T cell repertoires in COVID-19. Across the study: COVID-19 samples collected from the United States, Italy and Spain covered acute and convalescent phases. In each case, the material was cDNA or gDNA derived from T cells, B-cell-depleted T cells, or PBMCs.

The V gene's germline CDR1 is GTSNPN and CDR2 SVGIG (reference sequence). The CDR3 is 14 amino acids. V lost 4 bases, J lost 4 bases, and 16 bases lay in between. In the original processing: Reference gene primers were amplified, and this amplification served to estimate nucleated cell counts. The method was immunoSEQ multiplex PCR; TCRdb's version includes in-frame clones alone and lacks a portion of them. The D gene and trimming were derived from the DNA, and the V and J assignments and clone size from that table. The sample lists 150,000 to 200,000 clones, approximately 86% occurring once. Specimen: peripheral blood. This chain uses TRBV30 with TRBJ1-1; unclear D gene. The receptor comes from a man aged 50 to 59 with active or convalescent COVID-19. CDR3 amino acids: CAWTSRPRGTEAFF. The CDR3 DNA reads TGTGCCTGGACGTCGAGACCCAGAGGCACTGAAGCTTTCTTT. The variable domain in full, with the rest retrieved from reference TRBV30 and TRBJ1-1, is SQTIHQWPATLVQPVGSPLSLECTVEGTSNPNLYWYRQAAGRGLQLLFYSVGIGQISSEVPQNLSASRPQDRQFILSSKKLLLSDSGFYLCAWTSRPRGTEAFFGQGTRLTVV.